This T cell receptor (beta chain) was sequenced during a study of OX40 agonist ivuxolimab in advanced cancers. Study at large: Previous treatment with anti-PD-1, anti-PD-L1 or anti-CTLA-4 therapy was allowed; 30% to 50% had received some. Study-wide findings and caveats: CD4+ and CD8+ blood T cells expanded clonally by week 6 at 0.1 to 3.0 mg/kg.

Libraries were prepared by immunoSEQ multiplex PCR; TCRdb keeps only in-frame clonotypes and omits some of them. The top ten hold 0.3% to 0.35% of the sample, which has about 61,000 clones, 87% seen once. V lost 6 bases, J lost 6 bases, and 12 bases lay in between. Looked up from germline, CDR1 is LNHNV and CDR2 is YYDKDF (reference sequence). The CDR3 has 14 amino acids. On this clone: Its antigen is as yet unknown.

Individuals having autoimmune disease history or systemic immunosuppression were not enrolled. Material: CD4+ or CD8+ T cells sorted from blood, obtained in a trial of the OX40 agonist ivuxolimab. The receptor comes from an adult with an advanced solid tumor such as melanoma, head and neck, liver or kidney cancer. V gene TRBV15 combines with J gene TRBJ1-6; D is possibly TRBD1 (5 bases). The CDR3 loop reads CATRGPAGNSPLHF. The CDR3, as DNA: TGTGCCACCAGGGGACCGGCCGGTAATTCACCCCTCCACTTT.